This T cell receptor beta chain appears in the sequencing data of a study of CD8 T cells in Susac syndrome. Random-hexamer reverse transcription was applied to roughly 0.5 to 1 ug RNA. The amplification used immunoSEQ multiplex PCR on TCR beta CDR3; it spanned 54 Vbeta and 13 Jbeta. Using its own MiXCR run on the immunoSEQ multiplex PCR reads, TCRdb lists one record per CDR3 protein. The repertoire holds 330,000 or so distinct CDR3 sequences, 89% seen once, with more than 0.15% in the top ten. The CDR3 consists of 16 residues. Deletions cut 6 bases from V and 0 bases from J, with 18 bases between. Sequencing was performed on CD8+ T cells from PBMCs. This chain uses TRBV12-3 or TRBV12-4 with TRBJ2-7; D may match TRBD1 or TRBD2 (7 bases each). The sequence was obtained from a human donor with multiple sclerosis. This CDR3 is CASSQKDRTSSYEQYF. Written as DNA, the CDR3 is TGTGCCAGCAGCCAGAAGGACAGGACTAGCTCCTACGAGCAGTACTTC.